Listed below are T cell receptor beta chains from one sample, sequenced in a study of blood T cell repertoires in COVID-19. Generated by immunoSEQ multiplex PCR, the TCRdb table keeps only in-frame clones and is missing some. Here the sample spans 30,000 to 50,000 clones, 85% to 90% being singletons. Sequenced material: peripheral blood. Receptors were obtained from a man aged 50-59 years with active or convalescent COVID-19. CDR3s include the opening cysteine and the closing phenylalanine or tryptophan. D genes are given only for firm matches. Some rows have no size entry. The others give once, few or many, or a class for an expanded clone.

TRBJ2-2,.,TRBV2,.,TGTGCCAGCAGTGCGACAGGGCGGGGAACCGGGGAGCTGTTTTTT,CASSATGRGTGELFF
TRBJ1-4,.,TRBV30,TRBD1,TGTGCCTGGAGGAAGGGGACAGATGCAACTAATGAAAAACTGTTTTTT,CAWRKGTDATNEKLFF
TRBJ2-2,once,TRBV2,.,TGTGCCAGCAGTGAAGCCCGGCCTGACCGGGCCGGGGAGCTGTTTTTT,CASSEARPDRAGELFF
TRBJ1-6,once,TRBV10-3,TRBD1,TGTGCCATCAGTGAATCTCTACAGGGGAATTCACCCCTCCACTTT,CAISESLQGNSPLHF
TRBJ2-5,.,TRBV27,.,.,CASSSSTSGGAETQYF
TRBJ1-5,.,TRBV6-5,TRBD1,TGTGCCAGCAGTTACGACAGGGATCAGCCCCAGCATTTT,CASSYDRDQPQHF
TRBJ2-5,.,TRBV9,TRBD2,TGTGCCAGCAGCGAAAGCGGGGGGGCCAGAGAGACCCAGTACTTC,CASSESGGARETQYF
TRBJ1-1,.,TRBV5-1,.,TGCGCCAGCAGCTTGGAGGCGGGGCGGTCAAGAGAAGCTTTCTTT,CASSLEAGRSREAFF
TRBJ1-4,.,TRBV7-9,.,TGTGCCAGCACTCACGTCCCCGGGAGGGGGGATGAAAAACTGTTTTTT,CASTHVPGRGDEKLFF
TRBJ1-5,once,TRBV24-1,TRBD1,TGTGCCACCAGTGATAGCCACAGGGGATTTGATCAGCCCCAGCATTTT,CATSDSHRGFDQPQHF
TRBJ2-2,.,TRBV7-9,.,TGTGCCAGCAGCCTAACTAGCACCGGGGAGCTGTTTTTT,CASSLTSTGELFF
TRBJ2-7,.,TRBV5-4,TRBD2,TGTGCCAGCAGCAAAATCCAGCGGGAGGGCTACGAGCAGTACTTC,CASSKIQREGYEQYF
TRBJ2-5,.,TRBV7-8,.,TGTGCCAGCAGCTTAGACAGAAACCAAGAGACCCAGTACTTC,CASSLDRNQETQYF
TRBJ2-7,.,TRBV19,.,TGTGCCAGTAGTATCGACAACTACGAGCAGTACTTC,CASSIDNYEQYF
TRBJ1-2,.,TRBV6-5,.,TGTGCCAGCAGTTACTCAGGGGGTACGGGCTACACCTTC,CASSYSGGTGYTF
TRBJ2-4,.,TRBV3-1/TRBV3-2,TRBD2,TGTGCCAGCAGCCCAATACTAGCGGGAGGTAACCGGCACATTCAGTACTTC,CASSPILAGGNRHIQYF
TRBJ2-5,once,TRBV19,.,TGTGCCAGTAGTATAGACGGGAAGTACCAAGAGACCCAGTACTTC,CASSIDGKYQETQYF
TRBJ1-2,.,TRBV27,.,TGTGCCAGCAGTTTTCAGGGGCGAAATAATGGCTACACCTTC,CASSFQGRNNGYTF
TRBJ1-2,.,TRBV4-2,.,TGTGCCAGCAGCCCTCCGACAGGTCAATATGGCTACACCTTC,CASSPPTGQYGYTF
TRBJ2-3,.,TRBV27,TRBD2,TGTGCCAGCAGTTTGACTAGCGGGATAGATACGCAGTATTTT,CASSLTSGIDTQYF
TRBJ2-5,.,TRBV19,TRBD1,TGTGCCACACAGGGGGCAGAGGGGACCCAGTACTTC,CATQGAEGTQYF
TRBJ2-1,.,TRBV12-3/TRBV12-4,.,TGTGCCAGCAGCCTACGAGGGCGTGATGAGCAGTTCTTC,CASSLRGRDEQFF
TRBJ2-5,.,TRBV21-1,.,TGTGCCAGCAGCAACCCCTCGTCCGGGACTAGCGGGATTATCACGAAGACCCAGTACTTC,CASSNPSSGTSGIITKTQYF
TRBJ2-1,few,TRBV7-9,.,TGTGCCAGCAGCTCCGGGGGCAATGAGCAGTTCTTC,CASSSGGNEQFF
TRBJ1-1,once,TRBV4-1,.,TGCGCCAGCAGCCAAGAGGCACAGCTCTATGCAGCTTTCTTT,CASSQEAQLYAAFF
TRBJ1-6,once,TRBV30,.,TGTGCCTGGAGTGTTAAGGGGCCCAATAATTCACCCCTCCACTTT,CAWSVKGPNNSPLHF
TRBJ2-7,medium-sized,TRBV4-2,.,TGTGCCAGCAGCCAAGAGGGCCCAGGGTACTTCACCTACGAGCAGTACTTC,CASSQEGPGYFTYEQYF
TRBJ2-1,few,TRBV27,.,TGTGCCAGCAGTTTACCCGGGGTCAACAATGAGCAGTTCTTC,CASSLPGVNNEQFF
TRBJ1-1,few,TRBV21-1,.,TGTGCCAGCAGCATGAAGGGCAGGGTAAGGATAAAAAACACTGAAGCTTTCTTT,CASSMKGRVRIKNTEAFF
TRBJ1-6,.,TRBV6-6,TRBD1,TGTGCCAGCAGCCCCTTTGGGGACAGCGATTCACCCCTCCACTTT,CASSPFGDSDSPLHF
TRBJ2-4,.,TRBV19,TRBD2,TGTGCCAGTTCTAGCGGGGATGTCAAAAACATTCAGTACTTC,CASSSGDVKNIQYF
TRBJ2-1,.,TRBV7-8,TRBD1,TGTGCCAGCAGCCCTGACAGGGGTGAGCAGTTCTTC,CASSPDRGEQFF
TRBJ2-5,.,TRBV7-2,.,TGTGCCAGCAGCTTGGTCTCGGGGGATGAGACCCAGTACTTC,CASSLVSGDETQYF
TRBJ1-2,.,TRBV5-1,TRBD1,TGCGCCAGCAGCTTGGTCCAGGGGGTGGAGTATGGCTACACCTTC,CASSLVQGVEYGYTF
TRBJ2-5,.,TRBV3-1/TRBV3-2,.,TGTGCCAGCAGCCCAGTCGGGGACATACAAGAGACCCAGTACTTC,CASSPVGDIQETQYF
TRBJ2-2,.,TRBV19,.,TGTGCCACCAGGGCTGGTGGGGAGCTGTTTTTT,CATRAGGELFF
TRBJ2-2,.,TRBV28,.,TGTGCCAGCAGTGGGCCCCTTAGGACCGGGGAGCTGTTTTTT,CASSGPLRTGELFF
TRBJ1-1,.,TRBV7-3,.,TGTGCCAGCAGCTTAAGTAAGGGGCAGGGAGCTTTCTTT,CASSLSKGQGAFF
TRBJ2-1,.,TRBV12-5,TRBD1,TGTGCTAGTGGTTCGGGGGACAGGGAATACAATGAGCAGTTCTTC,CASGSGDREYNEQFF
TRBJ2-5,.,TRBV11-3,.,TGTGCCAGCAGCCTGGGGACAAACCAAGAGACCCAGTACTTC,CASSLGTNQETQYF
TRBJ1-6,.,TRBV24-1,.,TGTGCCACCAGTGATTTGACTCTCCCCTCGCGTAATTCACCCCTCCACTTT,CATSDLTLPSRNSPLHF
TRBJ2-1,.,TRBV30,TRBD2,TGTGCCTGGAGTGTCCGGGGGGATGAGCAGTTCTTC,CAWSVRGDEQFF